Each of the 32 T cell receptor beta chains below was sequenced from the same sample in a study of regulatory T cells in long-lasting Graves disease. Time point given: newly diagnosed GD, antithyroid drugs for less than 3 months. PBMC RNA served as the TCR library source. Investigators prepared the TCR beta libraries by applying iRepertoire HTBI primers and Arm-PCR of CDR3 regions. Each CDR3 protein is one row after TCRdb ran MiXCR on the multiplex PCR reads. The sample lists about 610,000 distinct CDR3 sequences, about 15% occurring once. These same data were also listed under a study on T cells in Graves' hyperthyroidism and ophthalmopathy.

The source material was peripheral blood mononuclear cells (PBMCs), sampled at new diagnosis, from a patient treated with antithyroid drugs. The receptor source for this set is a man younger than 35 with Graves disease.

This clonotype was counted many times. The chain joins TRBV2 to TRBJ2-7, with 10 bases lining up with TRBD2. Trimming cost V 6 bases and J 1 base; bases outside gene matches: 6. This CDR3 has 15 residues. The germline V gene has CDR1 SNHLY and CDR2 FYNNEI. The CDR3 loop is CASRGEREGSYEQYF. The CDR3 nucleotides read TGTGCCAGCAGAGGAGAGCGGGAGGGTTCCTACGAGCAGTACTTC.

This clonotype came up a few times. V gene TRBV6-2 or TRBV6-3 combines with J gene TRBJ1-5; D unresolved. Germline V CDR1 and CDR2: MNHEY, SVGEGT. Trimming took 3 bases from V and 3 from J, leaving 12 bases between them. The CDR3 sequence is 15 residues long. The DNA of the CDR3 is TGTGCCAGCAGTTATTCGAGGCAGCTCAATCAGCCCCAGCATTTT. Its translation is CASSYSRQLNQPQHF.

This clonotype appeared many times. The chain recombines TRBV18 with TRBJ2-7; D ambiguous. Per germline, CDR1 KGHSH and CDR2 LQKENI. The CDR3 spans 12 residues. The V gene lost 3 bases and the J gene lost 6 bases, with 9 bases spanning the gap. CDR3 bases: TGTGCCAGCTCACCTCAGGACCTCGAGCAGTACTTC. It specifies CASSPQDLEQYF.

There are many counts of this clonotype. CDR3 bases: TGTGCCAGCAGTTTATCTGTTTCGGAAGCTCGCTCCTACGAGCAGTACTTC. This sequence encodes CASSLSVSEARSYEQYF. V gene TRBV28 combines with J gene TRBJ2-7; D not certain. Germline V CDR1 and CDR2: MDHEN, SYDVKM. The CDR3 runs 17 residues. Trimming removed 1 base at V and 0 bases at J, with 16 bases between.

This clonotype was counted many times. As DNA, the CDR3 is TGTGCCAGCAGTCCCCTAGGGGACAGGGGAAACATTCAGTACTTC. Translation gives CASSPLGDRGNIQYF. The rearrangement links TRBV28 to TRBJ2-4; 10 bases match TRBD1. Trimming removed 5 bases from V and 6 bases from J; junction bases left unmatched: 7. Germline V gene data show CDR1 as MDHEN and CDR2 as SYDVKM. This CDR3 region has 15 residues.

The chain links TRBV20-1 to TRBJ2-7; 10 nucleotides agree with TRBD2. The germline V gene has CDR1 DFQATT and CDR2 SNEGSKA (reference sequence). The V segment lost 3 bases and the J segment 4 bases; nucleotides outside the gene matches: 9. The CDR3 contains 15 residues. The DNA of the CDR3 is TGCAGTGCTAGGGGGGCTAGCGGGAGTCGGTACGAGCAGTACTTC. It translates to CSARGASGSRYEQYF.

At least ten counts were recorded for this clonotype. This chain uses TRBV28 with TRBJ2-3; possible D gene TRBD2, 5 bases. The CDR3 extends over 12 amino acids. V gave up 8 bases and J gave up 1 base, with 7 bases separating them. Germline V CDR1 and CDR2: MDHEN, SYDVKM. The CDR3 region is CASRTGTDTQYF. The CDR3 bases are TGTGCCAGCCGGACTGGCACAGATACGCAGTATTTT.

This rearrangement joins TRBV4-1 to TRBJ2-1; weak D call: TRBD1 (5 bases). Germline assignment: CDR1 MGHRA and CDR2 YSYEKL. The V gene lost 1 base and the J gene lost 9 bases, with 7 bases spanning the gap. The CDR3 consists of 12 residues. In DNA form, the CDR3 reads TGCGCCAGCAGCCAAGGGGGCTTTGAGCAGTTCTTC. Protein: CASSQGGFEQFF.

This clonotype was recorded at least ten times. J is TRBJ1-3 and V is TRBV28, with unresolved D. V gave up 5 bases and J gave up 0 bases, with 11 bases separating them. Germline V CDR1 and CDR2: MDHEN, SYDVKM. This CDR3 region has 15 residues. CDR3 protein: CASSDASYSGNTIYF. The CDR3 region has the DNA TGTGCCAGCAGTGATGCCAGCTACTCTGGAAACACCATATATTTT.

This clonotype came up many times. V is TRBV7-3 and J is TRBJ2-1, with 7 bases identical to TRBD2. The germline gives CDR1 SGHTA, CDR2 FQGTGA. The CDR3 contains 15 residues. V lost 5 bases to trimming and J lost 0 bases; unmatched junction nucleotides: 4. CDR3: CASSLTGGSYNEQFF. The CDR3 nucleotides are TGTGCCAGCAGCCTTACGGGGGGCTCCTACAATGAGCAGTTCTTC.

Many counts were recorded for this clonotype. The CDR3 DNA sequence: TGTGCCAGCAGCCAAGTGGTGGACTCAGAGGGTGAAGCTTTCTTT. Residues: CASSQVVDSEGEAFF. The chain carries TRBV3-1 and TRBJ1-1; D remains ambiguous. The CDR3 loop spans 15 amino acids. CDR1 and CDR2 (germline): LGHDT, YNNKEL (reference sequence). With 1 base removed from V and 7 bases from J, the gap between germline ends came to 16 bases.

This clonotype turned up a few times. This chain uses TRBV30 with TRBJ2-3; a possible D gene is TRBD2 (6 bases). Germline V gene lookup returns CDR1 GTSNPN and CDR2 SVGIG (reference sequence). V was trimmed by 5 bases and J by 8 bases, leaving 11 bases between them. The CDR3 runs 11 residues. CDR3 in DNA: TGTGCCTGGCAAATGGGGGGTACGCAGTATTTT. Its protein product is CAWQMGGTQYF.

The genes are TRBV5-1 and TRBJ2-1; 9 bases agree with TRBD1. The CDR3 length is 17 residues. Germline lookup yields CDR1 SGHRS and CDR2 YFSETQ. V was clipped by 0 bases and J by 1 base; unmatched bases: 5. The DNA of the CDR3 is TGCGCCAGCAGCTTGGGCCGGGGGACAGGGTCCTACAATGAGCAGTTCTTC. Its translation is CASSLGRGTGSYNEQFF.

The sample holds a few counts of this clonotype. The chain couples TRBV5-1 to TRBJ2-2, with 7 positions matching TRBD1. With V trimmed by 1 base and J by 2 bases, 5 bases remained unmatched. The CDR3 totals 16 residues. Germline lookup yields CDR1 SGHRS and CDR2 YFSETQ. The CDR3 coding sequence is TGCGCCAGCAGCTTGTTCGGACAGGTTAACACCGGGGAGCTGTTTTTT. Translation: CASSLFGQVNTGELFF.

This sequence joins TRBV20-1 and TRBJ2-7, with TRBD2 matching 10 bases. V lost 2 bases and J lost 6; bases outside the gene matches: 4. The CDR3 consists of 13 residues. Germline CDR1 and CDR2: DFQATT and SNEGSKA (reference sequence). The CDR3 region has the DNA TGCAGTGCTAGATACGCTAGCGGGAGCGAGCAGTACTTC. Its translation: CSARYASGSEQYF.

About this clonotype: At one end, the junction sequence differs from germline, possibly due to a read error. The gene calls are TRBV5-1 and TRBJ2-3; 10 nucleotides match TRBD1. The V gene's germline CDR1 is SGHRS and CDR2 YFSETQ. This CDR3 region has 13 residues. CDR3 sequence (DNA): TGTGCCAGCAGGGACAGGGGAGCAGATACGCAGTATTTT. This gives the protein CASRDRGADTQYF.

The chain has TRBV7-2 and TRBJ2-1; 8 nucleotides agree with TRBD1. Germline-derived CDR1 and CDR2 are SGHTA and FQGNSA. The CDR3 length is 15 residues. Trimming cost V 5 bases and J 8 bases; bases outside gene matches: 11. The CDR3 DNA follows: TGTGCCAGCAGCCCGTTTTCGGCAGGGGGCGATGAGCAGTTCTTC. The encoded protein is CASSPFSAGGDEQFF. The full variable domain, rest sourced from reference TRBV7-2 and TRBJ2-1, is GAGVSQSPSNKVTEKGKDVELRCDPISGHTALYWYRQSLGQGLEFLIYFQGNSAPDKSGLPSDRFSAERTGGSVSTLTIQRTQQEDSAVYLCASSPFSAGGDEQFFGPGTRLTVL.

The chain is built from TRBV5-1 and TRBJ2-7; 10 nucleotides agree with TRBD1. Trimming cost V 1 base and J 5 bases; bases outside gene matches: 9. Germline CDR1 SGHRS, CDR2 YFSETQ. The CDR3 runs to 16 residues. Here the CDR3 reads CASSLLVGQGYNEQYF. The DNA of the CDR3 is TGCGCCAGCAGCTTGCTGGTGGGACAGGGGTATAACGAGCAGTACTTC. Full variable domain (remainder filled in from reference TRBV5-1 and TRBJ2-7): KAGVTQTPRYLIKTRGQQVTLSCSPISGHRSVSWYQQTPGQGLQFLFEYFSETQRNKGNFPGRFSGRQFSNSRSEMNVSTLELGDSALYLCASSLLVGQGYNEQYFGPGTRLTVT.

The table lists this clonotype with many counts. The chain has TRBV6-1 and TRBJ1-1; D may be TRBD1 (5 bases). The CDR3 runs 12 residues. V gave up 8 bases and J gave up 5 bases, with 12 bases separating them. Germline V gene sequence: CDR1 MNHNS, CDR2 SASEGT. CDR3 DNA: TGTGCCAGCGTCCATAGGGGAACTGAAGCTTTCTTT. It encodes CASVHRGTEAFF.

The rearrangement uses TRBV9 and TRBJ2-7; 7 nucleotides align to TRBD1. Unmatched junction bases numbered 7, after V lost 0 bases and J lost 7 bases. The CDR3 totals 14 residues. Germline V gene lookup returns CDR1 SGDLS and CDR2 YYNGEE. The CDR3 loop reads CASSVEPGGLEQYF. CDR3 nucleotide sequence: TGTGCCAGCAGCGTAGAGCCAGGGGGTCTGGAGCAGTACTTC. The complete variable domain, with remaining parts taken from reference TRBV9 and TRBJ2-7, reads DSGVTQTPKHLITATGQRVTLRCSPRSGDLSVYWYQQSLDQGLQFLIQYYNGEERAKGNILERFSAQQFPDLHSELNLSSLELGDSALYFCASSVEPGGLEQYFGPGTRLTVT.

This clonotype was seen more than once but under ten times. The genes are TRBV30 and TRBJ2-1; 12 positions match TRBD2. Losses at the gene ends were 0 bases for V and 10 bases for J; bases not matched to a gene: 7. CDR3 length: 15 residues. Looked up from germline, CDR1 is GTSNPN and CDR2 is SVGIG (reference sequence). This chain's CDR3 is CAWSVGLAGGNEQFF. DNA of the CDR3: TGTGCCTGGAGTGTAGGGCTAGCGGGAGGGAACGAGCAGTTCTTC.

There are many counts of this clonotype. The rearrangement uses TRBV30 and TRBJ1-1; D may be TRBD1 (6 bases). The CDR3 loop spans 15 amino acids. The germline V gene has CDR1 GTSNPN and CDR2 SVGIG (reference sequence). V lost 0 bases and J lost 2, with 13 bases in between. The DNA of the CDR3 is TGTGCCTGGAGTGTATGGGGGGCTTTTAACACTGAAGCTTTCTTT. Encoded protein: CAWSVWGAFNTEAFF.

This chain joins TRBV20-1 and TRBJ2-3; D gene uncertain. Germline V gene lookup returns CDR1 DFQATT and CDR2 SNEGSKA (reference sequence). CDR3 length: 13 residues. The V end was cut by 6 bases, the J end by 2 bases, with 12 bases between. CDR3 DNA sequence: TGCAGTGCGCGAATCCGCTCCACAGATACGCAGTATTTT. Encoded protein: CSARIRSTDTQYF.

This clonotype came up many times. V gene TRBV30 combines with J gene TRBJ2-3, with TRBD2 identical over 14 bases. The CDR3 totals 15 residues. Germline CDR1 reads GTSNPN; CDR2 reads SVGIG (reference sequence). V trimming: 5 bases; J trimming: 6 bases; junction bases outside the gene matches: 7. CDR3 bases: TGTGCCTGGGGGACTAGCGGGAGCCCGGGGGATACGCAGTATTTT. It yields the protein CAWGTSGSPGDTQYF.

The chain employs TRBV29-1 and TRBJ1-2, with D uncertain. The germline V gene encodes CDR1 SQVTM and CDR2 ANQGSEA. Trimming took off 4 bases at V and 8 bases at J, with 14 bases between the two ends. This CDR3 spans 12 amino acids. CDR3: CSVVRKSLGYTF. In DNA form, the CDR3 reads TGCAGCGTTGTCAGGAAAAGCCTCGGCTACACCTTC.

The chain recombines TRBV12-3 or TRBV12-4 with TRBJ2-1, with 12 bases lining up with TRBD2. The CDR3 runs to 13 residues. The V gene end was trimmed by 3 bases and the J gene end by 14 bases; junction bases not matched to a gene: 5. DNA of the CDR3: TGTGCCAGCAGTTTCAGGACTAGCGGGATTAAGTTCTTC. Protein: CASSFRTSGIKFF.

This clonotype was observed at least ten times. The chain couples TRBV12-3 or TRBV12-4 to TRBJ2-3; the D gene is possibly TRBD1 (6 bases). V was clipped by 5 bases and J by 4 bases, with 10 bases between them. This CDR3 region has 13 residues. CDR3 nucleotides: TGTGCCAGCAGTCCACACAGGGCAGATACGCAGTATTTT. Encoded protein: CASSPHRADTQYF.

The rearrangement joins TRBV5-1 to TRBJ2-1; TRBD2 matches at 12 bases. Germline trimming cut 6 bases from V and 4 bases from J; bases unmatched to any gene: 5. The CDR3 spans 15 residues. Germline V gene data show CDR1 as SGHRS and CDR2 as YFSETQ. The CDR3: CASIRLAGAYNEQFF. CDR3 DNA: TGCGCCAGCATCAGACTAGCGGGAGCTTACAATGAGCAGTTCTTC.

Concerning this clonotype itself: This CDR3 is missing its conserved last phenylalanine or tryptophan, likely due to a read error. The V call is TRBV10-3, the J call TRBJ2-5; 14 positions agree with TRBD2. This CDR3 comprises 15 residues. The trim removed 6 bases at V and 7 bases at J, leaving 7 bases unmatched. CDR1 is ENHRY and CDR2 is SYGVKD in the germline V gene. CDR3 in amino acids: CAIRGTSGSYGTQYL. The CDR3 DNA reads TGTGCCATCAGGGGGACTAGCGGGAGTTACGGGACCCAGTACCTC.

The V and J genes are TRBV11-2 and TRBJ2-5, with TRBD2 matching over 7 bases. The CDR3 covers 13 residues. Germline V gene lookup returns CDR1 SGHAT and CDR2 FQNNGV. Trimming at V came to 4 bases and at J to 5 bases, leaving 4 bases not matched to a gene. DNA for the CDR3: TGTGCCAGCAGCTCGCCAGCGGGGGAGACCCAGTACTTC. It specifies CASSSPAGETQYF.

The V and J genes are TRBV5-4 and TRBJ1-2; perhaps TRBD1 as D (6 bases). The CDR3 extends over 15 amino acids. With 3 bases removed from V and 1 base from J, the gap between germline ends came to 13 bases. CDR1 and CDR2 from the germline V gene are SGHNT and YYREEE (reference sequence). CDR3: CASSYGRGNNYGYTF. As DNA, the CDR3 is TGTGCCAGCAGCTACGGCAGGGGAAATAACTATGGCTACACCTTC.

This clonotype was observed at least ten times. The V and J genes are TRBV4-1 and TRBJ2-1; 14 nucleotides match TRBD2. The germline CDR1 and CDR2 sequences are MGHRA and YSYEKL. With 3 bases clipped from V and 9 bases from J, the junction kept 22 bases outside the gene matches. CDR3 length: 21 residues. CDR3 residues: CASSHQGGPQRTSGRKGEQFF. DNA of the CDR3: TGCGCCAGCAGCCACCAAGGCGGGCCCCAAAGGACTAGCGGGAGGAAGGGTGAGCAGTTCTTC.